The clone carrying this TCR beta chain was seen once. The entry originates in a study of cytomegalovirus exposure and HLA in healthy donors. Generated by immunoSEQ multiplex PCR, the TCRdb table keeps only in-frame clones and is missing some. The table has some 150,000 clones, roughly nine tenths seen once. V gave up 2 bases and J gave up 5 bases; unmatched junction bases: 5. Looked up from germline, CDR1 is SEHNR and CDR2 is FQNEAQ (reference sequence). The CDR3 has 16 amino acids. The receptor's source is a woman aged 18-29 years in good health and CMV-seropositive. The V call is TRBV7-9, the J call TRBJ2-1; 11 bases line up with TRBD2. The sample comprised PBMCs. The CDR3 loop reads CASSLLAGGTNNEQFF. CDR3 nucleotides: TGTGCCAGCAGCTTACTAGCGGGAGGAACTAACAATGAGCAGTTCTTC.